One sample yielded the 13 T cell receptor beta chains listed below, sequenced in a study of identical twins. Each CDR3 protein gets one entry after TCRdb re-called the 5' RACE reads with MiXCR. The sample carries around 290,000 distinct CDR3 sequences, roughly 10% recorded once. The sample was also linked to a second study, of yellow fever vaccine responses in identical twins.

The specimen sequenced was CD8+ T cells sorted from blood. The receptor set was obtained from a woman between 18 and 29 years old in good health.

This clonotype was observed a handful of times. The chain has TRBV7-9 and TRBJ2-7; TRBD1 might be the D (6 bases). Trimming left V 7 bases short and J 7 bases short, with 23 bases between. The germline CDR1 and CDR2 sequences are SEHNR and FQNEAQ (reference sequence). CDR3 length: 15 residues. CDR3 coding DNA: TGTGCCAGCACCCCGACAGGCGCCGGGCTTTGGGAGCAGTACTTC. This sequence encodes CASTPTGAGLWEQYF.

A word on this clonotype: Being one base from a much bigger clone, this may be a read error. The chain uses TRBV3-1 and TRBJ2-3; D unresolved. Germline values: CDR1 LGHDT, CDR2 YNNKEL (reference sequence). The CDR3 has 15 residues. Deletions cut 3 bases from V and 2 bases from J, with 12 bases between. The CDR3 DNA sequence: TGTGCCAGCAGCCAGGAGTATCGGCTCACAGATACGCAGTATTTT. Encoded protein: CASSQEYRLTDTQYF.

In this sample, this clonotype turned up a few times. The J gene is TRBJ2-1, the V gene TRBV6-4, with TRBD2 as a possible D gene (6 bases). The V and J ends lost 6 bases and 6 bases respectively, with 12 bases between them. The CDR3 covers 13 residues. Germline CDR1 reads MRHNA; CDR2 reads SNTAGT. The CDR3 loop is CASRRDSANEQFF. The CDR3 region has the DNA TGTGCCAGCAGGCGGGACTCGGCCAATGAGCAGTTCTTC.

In its sample, this clonotype was seen many times. The rearrangement uses TRBV24-1 and TRBJ2-1, with unresolved D. V was shortened by 0 bases and J by 10 bases, with 6 bases between the two germline ends. This CDR3 contains 12 residues. CDR1 is KGHDR, CDR2 SFDVKD, per germline. The CDR3 here is CATSDLGAEQFF. The CDR3 DNA reads as TGTGCCACCAGTGATTTGGGTGCGGAGCAGTTCTTC.

The rearrangement joins TRBV6-8 to TRBJ2-6; D not certain. V shed 2 bases and J shed 1 base, with 9 bases lying between them. The CDR3 consists of 16 residues. Germline CDR1 MNHGY, CDR2 SAAAGT. CDR3 sequence: CASSYRSSSGANVLTF. The CDR3 region has the DNA TGTGCCAGCAGTTACCGGTCGTCGTCTGGGGCCAACGTCCTGACTTTC.

This chain uses TRBV25-1 with TRBJ1-5; 7 nucleotides match TRBD1. V shed 5 bases, J shed 5 bases, and the junction held 6 bases outside the gene matches. The germline CDR1 and CDR2 sequences are MGHDK and SYGVNS. The CDR3 runs 14 residues. As DNA, the CDR3 is TGTGCCAGCAGTCTTGGGACAGTCCATCAGCCCCAGCATTTT. Translating it yields CASSLGTVHQPQHF. The variable domain in full, with the rest retrieved from reference TRBV25-1 and TRBJ1-5, is EADIYQTPRYLVIGTGKKITLECSQTMGHDKMYWYQQDPGMELHLIHYSYGVNSTEKGDLSSESTVSRIRTEHFPLTLESARPSHTSQYLCASSLGTVHQPQHFGDGTRLSIL.

This sequence joins TRBV20-1 and TRBJ2-2; possibly TRBD1 or TRBD2 for D (6 bases each). Germline-derived CDR1 and CDR2 are DFQATT and SNEGSKA (reference sequence). This CDR3 has 16 residues. V shed 1 base and J shed 4 bases, with 16 bases lying between them. The CDR3 loop is CSARGFRGAGTGELFF. CDR3 nucleotides: TGCAGTGCTAGAGGGTTTAGGGGGGCCGGCACCGGGGAGCTGTTTTTT.

The chain combines TRBV25-1 with TRBJ1-6, with TRBD1 identical over 7 bases. CDR1 MGHDK and CDR2 SYGVNS come from the germline V gene. The J segment lost 5 bases and the V segment lost 2 bases, leaving 12 bases of the junction unmatched. The CDR3 totals 18 residues. This CDR3 reads CASSEMAPGQEHNSPLHF. CDR3 nucleotides: TGTGCCAGCAGTGAAATGGCACCAGGACAGGAGCATAATTCACCCCTCCACTTT.

The CDR3 reads CASRIQGAVGYTF. The CDR3 region has the DNA TGTGCCAGCAGGATACAGGGGGCGGTTGGCTACACCTTC. This sequence joins TRBV2 and TRBJ1-2, with 9 bases aligning to TRBD1. CDR3 size: 13 residues. The V gene's germline CDR1 is SNHLY and CDR2 FYNNEI. Unmatched junction bases numbered 6, after V lost 6 bases and J lost 7 bases. Full variable domain (rest looked up from reference TRBV2 and TRBJ1-2): EPEVTQTPSHQVTQMGQEVILRCVPISNHLYFYWYRQILGQKVEFLVSFYNNEISEKSEIFDDQFSVERPDGSNFTLKIRSTKLEDSAMYFCASRIQGAVGYTFGSGTRLTVV.

This clonotype has just a few counts. This rearrangement joins TRBV10-2 to TRBJ2-7, with TRBD2 matching 8 bases. Germline CDR1 reads WSHSY; CDR2 reads SAAADI. V shed 5 bases, J shed 6 bases, and the junction held 3 bases outside the gene matches. The CDR3 consists of 12 residues. This CDR3 is CASSSGSSEQYF. The CDR3 DNA reads as TGCGCCAGCAGTAGCGGGAGTTCCGAGCAGTACTTC.

This clonotype was counted a few times. The rearrangement uses TRBV3-1 and TRBJ2-5; D uncertain. The CDR3 sequence is 17 residues long. CDR1 is LGHDT and CDR2 is YNNKEL in the germline V gene (reference sequence). Trimming took 6 bases from V and 5 from J, leaving 25 bases between them. CDR3: CASSPTTQAERFETQYF. The CDR3 bases are TGTGCCAGCAGTCCCACAACTCAGGCGGAAAGATTTGAGACCCAGTACTTC.

This clonotype was picked up many times. The rearrangement uses TRBV7-8 and TRBJ1-2, with D uncertain. CDR1 SGHVS and CDR2 FQNEAQ come from the germline V gene. Trimming left V 6 bases short and J 8 bases short, with 22 bases between. The CDR3 is made up of 15 amino acids. Written as DNA, the CDR3 is TGTGCCAGCAGTTTTGACCCGGACCTCTCTTGGGGCTACACCTTC. Its translation is CASSFDPDLSWGYTF.

This clonotype has just a few counts. This chain uses TRBV27 with TRBJ2-1; no firm D call. CDR3 length: 15 amino acids. Germline V gene lookup returns CDR1 MNHEY and CDR2 SMNVEV (reference sequence). Trimming stripped 5 bases from V and 0 bases from J, with 11 bases between. The CDR3 DNA reads TGTGCCAGCAGTCTTCAGGCTAGCTCCTACAATGAGCAGTTCTTC. This encodes CASSLQASSYNEQFF.